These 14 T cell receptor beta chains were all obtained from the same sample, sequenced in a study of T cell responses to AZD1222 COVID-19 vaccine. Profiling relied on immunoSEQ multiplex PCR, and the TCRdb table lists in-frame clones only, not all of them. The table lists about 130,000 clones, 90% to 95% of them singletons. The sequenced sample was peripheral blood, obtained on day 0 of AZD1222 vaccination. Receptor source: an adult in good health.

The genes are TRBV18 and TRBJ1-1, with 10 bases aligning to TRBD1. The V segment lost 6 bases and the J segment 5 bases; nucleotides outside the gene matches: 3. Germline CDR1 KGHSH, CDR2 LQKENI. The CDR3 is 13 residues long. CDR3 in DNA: TGTGCCAGCTCGGGACAGGGGCGAACTGAAGCTTTCTTT. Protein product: CASSGQGRTEAFF.

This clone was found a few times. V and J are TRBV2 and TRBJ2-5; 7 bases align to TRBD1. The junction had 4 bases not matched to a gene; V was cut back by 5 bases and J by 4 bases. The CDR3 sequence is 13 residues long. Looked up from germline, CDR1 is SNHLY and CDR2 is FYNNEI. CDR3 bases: TGTGCCAGCAGTAAAGGGACAGTAGAGACCCAGTACTTC. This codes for CASSKGTVETQYF.

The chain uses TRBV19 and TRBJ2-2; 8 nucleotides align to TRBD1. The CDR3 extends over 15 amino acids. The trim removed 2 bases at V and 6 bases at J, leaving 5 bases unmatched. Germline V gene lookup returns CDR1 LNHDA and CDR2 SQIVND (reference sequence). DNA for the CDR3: TGTGCCAGTAGTATATTGACAGGGGTGGCCGGGGAGCTGTTTTTT. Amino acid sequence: CASSILTGVAGELFF. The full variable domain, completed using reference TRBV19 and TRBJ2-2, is DGGITQSPKYLFRKEGQNVTLSCEQNLNHDAMYWYRQDPGQGLRLIYYSQIVNDFQKGDIAEGYSVSREKKESFPLTVTSAQKNPTAFYLCASSILTGVAGELFFGEGSRLTVL.

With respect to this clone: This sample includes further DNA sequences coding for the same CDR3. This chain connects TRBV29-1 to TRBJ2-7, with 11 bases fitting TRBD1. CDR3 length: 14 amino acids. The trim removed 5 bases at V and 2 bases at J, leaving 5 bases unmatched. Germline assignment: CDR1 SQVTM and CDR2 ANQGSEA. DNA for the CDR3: TGCAGCGTTTTGGGACAGGGGGTGACCTACGAGCAGTACTTC. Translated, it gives CSVLGQGVTYEQYF.

This CDR3 is CASSPGRETGELFF. CDR3 DNA sequence: TGTGCCAGCAGTCCAGGGAGGGAAACCGGGGAGCTGTTTTTT. V and J are TRBV25-1 and TRBJ2-2; TRBD2 agrees at 7 bases. The germline gives CDR1 MGHDK, CDR2 SYGVNS. The length of the CDR3 is 14 residues. The V and J ends lost 5 bases and 5 bases, in that order; junction bases with no gene match: 5.

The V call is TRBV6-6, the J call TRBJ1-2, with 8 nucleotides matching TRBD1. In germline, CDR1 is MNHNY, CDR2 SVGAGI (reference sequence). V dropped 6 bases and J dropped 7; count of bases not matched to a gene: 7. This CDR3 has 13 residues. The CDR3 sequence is CASRSTGEGGYTF. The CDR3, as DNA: TGTGCCAGCAGATCGACAGGGGAGGGTGGCTACACCTTC.

The CDR3 coding sequence is TGTGCCAGCAGCAGGGCATTCCTTATTGAGCAGTTCTTC. Amino acids: CASSRAFLIEQFF. The chain carries TRBV2 and TRBJ2-1, with TRBD1 as a possible D gene (5 bases). The germline gives CDR1 SNHLY, CDR2 FYNNEI. V dropped 6 bases and J dropped 9 bases, with 15 bases sitting between them. The length of the CDR3 is 13 residues.

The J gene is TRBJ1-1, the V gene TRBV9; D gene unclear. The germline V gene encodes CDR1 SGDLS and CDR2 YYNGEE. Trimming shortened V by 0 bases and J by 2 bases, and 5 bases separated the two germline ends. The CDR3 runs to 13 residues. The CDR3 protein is CASSVADNTEAFF. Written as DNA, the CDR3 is TGTGCCAGCAGCGTAGCGGATAACACTGAAGCTTTCTTT.

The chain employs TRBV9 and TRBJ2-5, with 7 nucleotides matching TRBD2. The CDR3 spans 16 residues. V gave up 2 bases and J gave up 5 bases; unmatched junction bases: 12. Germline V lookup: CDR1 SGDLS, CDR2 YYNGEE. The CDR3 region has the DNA TGTGCCAGCAGCGTCGGCGGGAGCGGTTTGTGGGAGACCCAGTACTTC. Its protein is CASSVGGSGLWETQYF.

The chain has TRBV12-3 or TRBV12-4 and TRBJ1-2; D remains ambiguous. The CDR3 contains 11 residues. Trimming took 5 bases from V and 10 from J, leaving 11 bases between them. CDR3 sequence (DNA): TGTGCCAGCAGTCAGGCCCGGACCTACACCTTC. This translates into CASSQARTYTF.

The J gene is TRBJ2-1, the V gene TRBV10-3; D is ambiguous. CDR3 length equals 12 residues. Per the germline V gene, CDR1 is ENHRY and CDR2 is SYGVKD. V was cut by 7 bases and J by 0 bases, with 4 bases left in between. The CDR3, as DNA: TGTGCCATCACGAGCTCCTACAATGAGCAGTTCTTC. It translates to CAITSSYNEQFF.

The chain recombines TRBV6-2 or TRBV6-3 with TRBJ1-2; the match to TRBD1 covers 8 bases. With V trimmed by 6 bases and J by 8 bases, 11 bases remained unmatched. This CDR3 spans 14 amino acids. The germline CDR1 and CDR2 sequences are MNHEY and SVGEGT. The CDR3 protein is CASSRTDRVGGYTF. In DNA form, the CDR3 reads TGTGCCAGCAGCCGCACGGACAGGGTGGGCGGCTACACCTTC.

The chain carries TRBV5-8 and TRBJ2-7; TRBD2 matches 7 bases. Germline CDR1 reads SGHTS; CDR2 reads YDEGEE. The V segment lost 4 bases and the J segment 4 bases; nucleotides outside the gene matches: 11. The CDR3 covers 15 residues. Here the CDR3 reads CASSPFAGVRYEQYF. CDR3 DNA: TGTGCCAGCAGCCCTTTTGCGGGAGTGAGGTACGAGCAGTACTTC.

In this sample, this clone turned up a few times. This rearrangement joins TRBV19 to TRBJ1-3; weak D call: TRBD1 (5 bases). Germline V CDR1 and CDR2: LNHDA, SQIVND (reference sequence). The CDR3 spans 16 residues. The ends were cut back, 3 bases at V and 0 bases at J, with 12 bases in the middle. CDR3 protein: CASSIGASTSGNTIYF. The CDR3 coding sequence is TGTGCCAGTAGTATCGGGGCCAGTACCTCTGGAAACACCATATATTTT.